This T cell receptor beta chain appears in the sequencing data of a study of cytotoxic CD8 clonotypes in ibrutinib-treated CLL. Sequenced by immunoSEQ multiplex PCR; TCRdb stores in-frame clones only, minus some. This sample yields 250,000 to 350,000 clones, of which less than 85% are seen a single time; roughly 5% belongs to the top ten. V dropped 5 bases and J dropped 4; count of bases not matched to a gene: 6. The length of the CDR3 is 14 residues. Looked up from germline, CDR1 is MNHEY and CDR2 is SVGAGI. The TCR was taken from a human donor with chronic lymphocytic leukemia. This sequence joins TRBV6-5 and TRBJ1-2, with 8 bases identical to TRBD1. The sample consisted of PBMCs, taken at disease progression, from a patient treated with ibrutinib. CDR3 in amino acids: CASSDPGGGYGYTF. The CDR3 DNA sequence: TGTGCCAGCAGTGACCCAGGGGGCGGCTATGGCTACACCTTC.